This T cell receptor (beta chain) was observed in a study of blood T cell repertoires in COVID-19. Per the study methods: Estimated nucleated cell counts came from reference gene primer amplification. The repertoire was sequenced with immunoSEQ multiplex PCR; TCRdb's copy has only in-frame clones and lacks some. Clone size and V and J calls were adopted from that table, with D and trimming inferred from the DNA. This sample has more than 450,000 clones, with roughly nine tenths found just once. Germline V gives CDR1 LNHDA, CDR2 SQIVND (reference sequence). V trimming: 5 bases; J trimming: 2 bases; junction bases outside the gene matches: 8. This CDR3 has 16 amino acids. Recovered Cohort 3 donors showed two negative PCRs, clearance, or symptom resolution.

The J gene is TRBJ2-5, the V gene TRBV19, with TRBD2 identical over 10 bases. Input material: PBMCs or T cells enriched from blood (not recorded which). The origin of this receptor is a woman under 30 who had recovered from COVID-19. The CDR3 loop reads CASSPGIAGGQETQYF. CDR3 in DNA: TGTGCCAGTAGTCCGGGAATAGCGGGGGGTCAAGAGACCCAGTACTTC.